This T cell receptor beta chain was captured by sequencing in a study of read filtering for tumor transcriptome and immune sequencing. Study overall: The cohort had roughly 17 men and over eleven women aged roughly 47 to 80, mean around 63 years. 8 patients were R-ISS I, some 15 were R-ISS II, 7 were R-ISS III. After DNase treatment, RNA was made into whole-transcriptome libraries.

The library was built from around 380 ng RNA with molecular barcoded adaptors for alpha/delta and beta/gamma chains. TCRdb redid the calling of the reads with MiXCR, one entry per CDR3 protein. The sample contains 30,000 to 45,000 distinct CDR3 sequences, roughly 13% of which appear only once. This clonotype was counted ten times or more. The sequenced sample consisted of a population of CD138-negative cells sorted from bone marrow. The origin of this receptor is a donor aged 40 or over with multiple myeloma.

The CDR3 is CASSLGSSGTLGYEQYF. The CDR3 nucleotides are TGTGCCAGCAGCTTAGGGTCTAGCGGGACCCTCGGCTACGAGCAGTACTTC. The rearrangement uses TRBV11-2 and TRBJ2-7, with 9 bases matching TRBD2. The CDR3 runs to 17 residues. CDR1 SGHAT and CDR2 FQNNGV come from the germline V gene. V shed 1 base and J 3 bases; nucleotides not matched to a gene: 10.